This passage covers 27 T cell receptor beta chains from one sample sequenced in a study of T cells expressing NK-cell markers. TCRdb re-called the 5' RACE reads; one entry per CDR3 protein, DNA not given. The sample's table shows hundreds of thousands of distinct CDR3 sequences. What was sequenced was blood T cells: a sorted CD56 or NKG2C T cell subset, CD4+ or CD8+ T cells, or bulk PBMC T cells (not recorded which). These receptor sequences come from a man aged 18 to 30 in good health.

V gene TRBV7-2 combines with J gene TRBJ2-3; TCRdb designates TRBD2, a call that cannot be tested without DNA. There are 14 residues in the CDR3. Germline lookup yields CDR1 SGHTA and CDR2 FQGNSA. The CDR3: CASSGTHSTDTQYF.

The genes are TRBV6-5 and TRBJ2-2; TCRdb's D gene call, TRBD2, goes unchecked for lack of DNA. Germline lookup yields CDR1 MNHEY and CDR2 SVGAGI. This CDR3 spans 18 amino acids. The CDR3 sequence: CAATSNAGGPGNTGELFF.

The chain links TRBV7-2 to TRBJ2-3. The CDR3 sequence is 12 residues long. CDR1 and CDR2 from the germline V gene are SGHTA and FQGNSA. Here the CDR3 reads CASSLGRVTQYF. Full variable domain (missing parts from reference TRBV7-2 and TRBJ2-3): GAGVSQSPSNKVTEKGKDVELRCDPISGHTALYWYRQSLGQGLEFLIYFQGNSAPDKSGLPSDRFSAERTGGSVSTLTIQRTQQEDSAVYLCASSLGRVTQYFGPGTRLTVL.

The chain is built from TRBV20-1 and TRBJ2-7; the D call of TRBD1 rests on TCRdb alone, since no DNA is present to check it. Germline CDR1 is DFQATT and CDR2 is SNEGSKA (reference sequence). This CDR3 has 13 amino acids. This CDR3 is CSASTGPPYEQYF.

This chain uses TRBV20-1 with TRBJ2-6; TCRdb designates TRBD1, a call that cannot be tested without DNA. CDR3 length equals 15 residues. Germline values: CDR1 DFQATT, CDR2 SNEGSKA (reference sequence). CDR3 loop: CSASSPGAGANVLTF.

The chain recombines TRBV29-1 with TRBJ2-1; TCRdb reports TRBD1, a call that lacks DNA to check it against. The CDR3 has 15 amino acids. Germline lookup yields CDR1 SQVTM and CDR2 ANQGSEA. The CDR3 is CSVGPWDSNYNEQFF.

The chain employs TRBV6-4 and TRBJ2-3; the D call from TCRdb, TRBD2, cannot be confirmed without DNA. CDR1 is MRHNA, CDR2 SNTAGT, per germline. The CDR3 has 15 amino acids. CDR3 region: CASSEAGGYSSTQYF.

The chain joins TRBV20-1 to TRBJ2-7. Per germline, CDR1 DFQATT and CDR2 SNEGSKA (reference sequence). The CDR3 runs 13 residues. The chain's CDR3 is CSARAGTSYEQYF.

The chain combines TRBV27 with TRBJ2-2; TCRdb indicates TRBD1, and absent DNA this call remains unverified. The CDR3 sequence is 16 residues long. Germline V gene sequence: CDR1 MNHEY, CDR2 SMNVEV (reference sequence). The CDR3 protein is CASSSRAGAGTGELFF.

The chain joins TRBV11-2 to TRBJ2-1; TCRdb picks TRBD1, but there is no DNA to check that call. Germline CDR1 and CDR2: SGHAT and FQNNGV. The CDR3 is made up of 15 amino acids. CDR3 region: CASSLNRGKGNEQFF.

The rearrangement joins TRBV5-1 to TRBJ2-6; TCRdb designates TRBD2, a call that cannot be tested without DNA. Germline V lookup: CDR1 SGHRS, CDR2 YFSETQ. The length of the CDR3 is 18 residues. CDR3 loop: CASSYRLGSSSGANVLTF. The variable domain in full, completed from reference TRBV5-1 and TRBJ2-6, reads KAGVTQTPRYLIKTRGQQVTLSCSPISGHRSVSWYQQTPGQGLQFLFEYFSETQRNKGNFPGRFSGRQFSNSRSEMNVSTLELGDSALYLCASSYRLGSSSGANVLTFGAGSRLTVL.

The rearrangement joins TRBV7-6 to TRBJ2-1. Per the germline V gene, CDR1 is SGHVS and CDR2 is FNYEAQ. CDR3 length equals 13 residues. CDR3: CASSRGRVNEQFF.

The CDR3 sequence is CSARSRTSRSDTQYF. This chain links TRBV20-1 with TRBJ2-3; lacking DNA, the TRBD2 call made by TCRdb goes unchecked. Germline V gene data show CDR1 as DFQATT and CDR2 as SNEGSKA (reference sequence). The CDR3 sequence is 15 residues long.

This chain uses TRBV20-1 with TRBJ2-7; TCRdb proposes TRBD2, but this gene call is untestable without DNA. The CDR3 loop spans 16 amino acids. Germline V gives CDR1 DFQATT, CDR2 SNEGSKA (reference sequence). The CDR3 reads CSALPTSGSVSYEQYF.

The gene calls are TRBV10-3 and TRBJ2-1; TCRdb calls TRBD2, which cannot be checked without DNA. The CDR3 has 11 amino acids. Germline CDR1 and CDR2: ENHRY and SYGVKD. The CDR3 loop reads CAIKKDLAEFF.

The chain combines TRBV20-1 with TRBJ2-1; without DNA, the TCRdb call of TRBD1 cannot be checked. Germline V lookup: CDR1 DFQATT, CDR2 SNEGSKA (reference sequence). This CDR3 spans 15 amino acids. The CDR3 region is CSAYGKAGSYNEQFF.

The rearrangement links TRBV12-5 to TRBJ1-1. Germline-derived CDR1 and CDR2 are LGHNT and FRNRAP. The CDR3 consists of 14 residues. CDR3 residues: CASVADGSNTEAFF.

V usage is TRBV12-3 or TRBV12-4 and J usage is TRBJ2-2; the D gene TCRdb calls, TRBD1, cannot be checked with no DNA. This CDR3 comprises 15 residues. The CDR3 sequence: CASSPMSFGTGELFF.

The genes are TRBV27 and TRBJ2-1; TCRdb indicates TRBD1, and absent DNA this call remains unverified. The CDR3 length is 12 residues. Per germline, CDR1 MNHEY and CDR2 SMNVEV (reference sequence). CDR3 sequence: CASWGGVDEQFF.

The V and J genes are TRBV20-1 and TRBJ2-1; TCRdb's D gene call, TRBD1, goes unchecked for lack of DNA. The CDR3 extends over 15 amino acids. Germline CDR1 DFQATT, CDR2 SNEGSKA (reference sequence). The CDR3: CSARDLGGVRNEQFF.

This CDR3 is CSAFGLAGSYEQYF. The V gene is TRBV20-1, the J gene TRBJ2-7; TCRdb indicates TRBD2, and absent DNA this call remains unverified. The germline V gene encodes CDR1 DFQATT and CDR2 SNEGSKA (reference sequence). The CDR3 is made up of 14 amino acids.

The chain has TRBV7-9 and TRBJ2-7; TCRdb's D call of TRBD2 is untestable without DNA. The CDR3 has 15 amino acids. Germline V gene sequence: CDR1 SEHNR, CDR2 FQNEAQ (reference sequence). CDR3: CASSLSGSGIYEQYF.

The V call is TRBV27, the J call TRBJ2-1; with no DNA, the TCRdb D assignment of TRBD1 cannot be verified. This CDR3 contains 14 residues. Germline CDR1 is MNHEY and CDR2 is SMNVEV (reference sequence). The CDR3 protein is CASSLLGGSNEQFF.

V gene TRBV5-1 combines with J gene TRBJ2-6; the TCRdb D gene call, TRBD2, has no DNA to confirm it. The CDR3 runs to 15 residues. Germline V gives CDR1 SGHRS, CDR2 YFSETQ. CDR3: CASSSVVGLANVLTF.

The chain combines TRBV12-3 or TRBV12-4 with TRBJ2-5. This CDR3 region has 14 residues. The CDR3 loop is CASSLVPTQETQYF.

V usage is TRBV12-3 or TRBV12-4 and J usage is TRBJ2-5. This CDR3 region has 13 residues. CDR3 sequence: CASSLAIWETQYF.

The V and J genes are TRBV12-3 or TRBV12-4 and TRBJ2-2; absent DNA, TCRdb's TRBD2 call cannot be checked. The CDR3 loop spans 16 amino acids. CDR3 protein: CASTARRRENTGELFF.